The present T cell receptor (beta chain) was sequenced within a study of T cell repertoires in cytomegalovirus infection. The overall study: Both a matching HLA type and CMV infection were indicated by public TCR beta signatures.

Each CDR3 protein gets one entry after TCRdb re-called the reads with MiXCR. The sample contains hundreds of thousands of distinct CDR3 sequences, almost 30% of which appear only once. This clonotype was seen only a few times. Its antigen is not known. Germline lookup yields CDR1 DFQATT and CDR2 SNEGSKA (reference sequence). V was pared by 2 bases and J by 0 bases, with 8 bases of the junction left unmatched. This CDR3 spans 18 amino acids. This TCR was sampled from a human donor in good health (CMV status not recorded). Some clones in this sample may be carry-over from other donors' samples. V usage is TRBV20-1 and J usage is TRBJ2-7; 15 positions match TRBD2. The material sequenced was cultured PBMCs, taken from culture after CMV antigen stimulation. CDR3 bases: TGCAGTGCTAGAATTACCGGGACTAGCGGGGGGAGCTCCTACGAGCAGTACTTC. Translation: CSARITGTSGGSSYEQYF.